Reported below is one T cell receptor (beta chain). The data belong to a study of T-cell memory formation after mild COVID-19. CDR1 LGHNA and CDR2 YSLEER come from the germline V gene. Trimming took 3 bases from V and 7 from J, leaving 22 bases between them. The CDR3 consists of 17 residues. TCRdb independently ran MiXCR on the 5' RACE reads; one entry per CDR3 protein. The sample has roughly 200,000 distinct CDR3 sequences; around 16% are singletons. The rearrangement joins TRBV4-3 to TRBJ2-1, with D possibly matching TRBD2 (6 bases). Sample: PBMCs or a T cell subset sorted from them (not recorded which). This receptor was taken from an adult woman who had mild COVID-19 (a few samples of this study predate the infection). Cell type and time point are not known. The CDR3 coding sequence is TGCGCCAGCAGCCATGGGGGAGTGGAGGGACCCGGGAATGAGCAGTTCTTC. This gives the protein CASSHGGVEGPGNEQFF.